Described below is a single T cell receptor beta chain sequence and its context. The Seattle patients joined while their infection was active and were tracked longitudinally afterward. Source study methods: Scientists estimated how many nucleated cells there were by amplifying reference gene primers. Repertoires were generated with immunoSEQ multiplex PCR, while TCRdb's copy carries only in-frame clones and drops some. The V and J calls and the clone size are those of that table, but D and trimming were determined from the DNA. The top ten clones hold around 2.9% of a sample with some 180,000 clones, roughly 81% of them seen once. The CDR3 length is 13 residues. V was clipped by 3 bases and J by 7 bases, with 10 bases between them. The sample originates from a study of blood T cell repertoires in COVID-19. Whole-study context: Sites in the United States, Italy and Spain provided acute and convalescent COVID-19 samples. PBMCs, B-cell-depleted T cells, or T cells provided the cDNA or gDNA that made up the material.

The material sequenced was peripheral blood. The V and J genes are TRBV12-3 or TRBV12-4 and TRBJ1-5; a possible D gene is TRBD1 (5 bases). This clonotype originated in a woman aged 80 or over with COVID-19, enrolled during active disease. CDR3 sequence reads: CASSFRGEQPQHF. The CDR3 coding sequence is TGTGCCAGCAGTTTTCGGGGGGAGCAGCCCCAGCATTTT.